A single T cell receptor (beta chain) is shown here with its context. Original processing notes: Reference gene primer amplification gave nucleated cell count estimates. Produced via immunoSEQ multiplex PCR; TCRdb's table is partial and in-frame only. Clonal size and the V and J genes are those of that table, whereas D and trimming came from the DNA. The sample lists about 34,000 clones; about 93% were seen once. This sample is drawn from a study of blood T cell repertoires in COVID-19. Across the study: Acute and convalescent COVID-19 samples came from the United States, Italy and Spain. T cells, B-cell-depleted T cells, or PBMCs supplied cDNA or gDNA.

CDR1 and CDR2 from the germline V gene are SEHNR and FQNEAQ (reference sequence). The CDR3 totals 14 residues. J gave up 7 bases and V 6 bases, and 7 bases lay outside the gene matches. Sequences were obtained from peripheral blood. The V call is TRBV7-9, the J call TRBJ2-1; 9 bases align to TRBD1. The sequence derives from a human donor in a cohort sampled during active COVID-19. CDR3 sequence (DNA): TGTGCCAGCAGTAGGGACAGGGTGGTAAATGAGCAGTTCTTC. Its translation is CASSRDRVVNEQFF.